This is a list of T cell receptor beta chains from one sample in a study of T cell changes during pregnancy in multiple sclerosis. The method was immunoSEQ multiplex PCR; TCRdb's version includes in-frame clones alone and lacks a portion of them. The sample includes approximately 59,000 clones, around 90% of them seen just once. The specimen was peripheral blood, collected in the third trimester of pregnancy. Receptor source: a female donor in good health, enrolled as a control in a pregnancy study. The CDR3 runs from the conserved cysteine through the conserved F or W. D genes are given only for firm matches. A row's size may be missing; if present it is once, few, many or a size class.

CDR3 length	clone size	V gene	D gene	J gene	CDR3 DNA	CDR3 protein
10	.	TRBV9	.	TRBJ1-1	TGTGCCAGCAGCATTCCGGGAGCTTTCTTT	CASSIPGAFF
16	.	TRBV7-6	.	TRBJ2-7	TGTGCCAGCAGCTCACGGGGGGCGGCGGAGAACTACGAGCAGTACTTC	CASSSRGAAENYEQYF
15	.	TRBV5-4	TRBD2	TRBJ2-5	TGTGCCAGCAGCTCCGTAGCGGGGGCGAAGAGGGCCCAGTACTTC	CASSSVAGAKRAQYF
13	.	TRBV11-3	TRBD1	TRBJ2-1	TGTGCCAGCAGCGCAGGACAGGGCTACGAGCAGTTCTTC	CASSAGQGYEQFF
13	.	TRBV27	TRBD1	TRBJ1-5	TGTGCCAGCAGTCAGGGGGCGTATCAGCCCCAGCATTTT	CASSQGAYQPQHF
15	.	TRBV7-2	TRBD1	TRBJ1-5	TGTGCCAGCAGCTCAAGGACAGGGTCGAATCAGCCCCAGCATTTT	CASSSRTGSNQPQHF
15	.	TRBV9	.	TRBJ1-2	TGTGCCAGCAGCGCCGCCTTAGGGGGTAGCTATGGCTACACCTTC	CASSAALGGSYGYTF
16	.	TRBV7-9	TRBD1	TRBJ1-4	TGTGCCAGCAGCTCCCCATTGGACAGGGGGCTGGAGGAACTGTTTTTT	CASSSPLDRGLEELFF
13	once	TRBV29-1	.	TRBJ2-1	TGCAGCGTCCTCAGGGGCTCCTACAATGAGCAGTTCTTC	CSVLRGSYNEQFF
15	.	TRBV18	TRBD1	TRBJ1-2	TGTGCCAGCTCACCTTATGACGGGACAGGGAGTGGCTACACCTTC	CASSPYDGTGSGYTF
13	few	TRBV11-2	.	TRBJ2-7	TGTGCCAGCAGCTTGGCTAGCTCCTACGAGCAGTACTTC	CASSLASSYEQYF
14	.	TRBV18	.	TRBJ2-2	TGTGCCAGCGTGGGCCCCACGAACACCGGGGAGCTGTTTTTT	CASVGPTNTGELFF
14	.	TRBV29-1	TRBD2	TRBJ2-3	TGCAGCGTTGTAGGGACTAGCGGCACAGATACGCAGTATTTT	CSVVGTSGTDTQYF
13	.	TRBV6-5	.	TRBJ2-5	TGTGCCAGCAGTTACTTGGGGGCAGAGACCCAGTACTTC	CASSYLGAETQYF
16	.	TRBV10-3	.	TRBJ1-6	TGTGCCATCAGTGAGTCGGGACAACTCTATAATTCACCCCTCCACTTT	CAISESGQLYNSPLHF
17	.	TRBV6-4	TRBD1	TRBJ2-7	TGTGCCAGCAGTGACTACACTCCGGGACAGGGGACTCACGAGCAGTACTTC	CASSDYTPGQGTHEQYF